This TCR beta chain was retrieved from a study of T-cell reconstitution after alpha-beta-depleted transplantation in children. General study findings and limits: The authors attributed T-cell counts and diversity one year after transplant mostly to newly produced T cells. The study traced high day-60 TCRbeta diversity in some patients to surviving recipient T cells and thymic progenitors. Roughly two months post-transplant, alpha-beta T cells reportedly originated from several hundred graft clones that had expanded.

This clonotype was counted many times. Its antigen is unknown. The authors prepared the TCRbeta library with unique molecular identifiers. TCRdb re-derived calls from the PCR reads in MiXCR, one entry per CDR3 protein. The profile shows around 270,000 distinct CDR3 sequences, 9.5% to 13% of them singletons. The CDR3 has 13 residues. The germline V gene has CDR1 MNHEY and CDR2 SVGEGT. Trimming cost V 5 bases and J 8 bases, with 16 bases left between them. The input for sequencing was PBMCs, taken before TCRalphabeta/CD19-depleted stem cell transplant. This chain links TRBV6-2 or TRBV6-3 with TRBJ2-7, with D possibly being TRBD2 (6 bases). This clonotype was obtained from a boy under two years old with acute myeloid leukemia, due to receive a stem cell transplant. The CDR3 DNA sequence: TGTGCCAGCAGTCGGGGGACGGAGATTAAGCAGTACTTC. Its protein is CASSRGTEIKQYF.